The 14 T cell receptor beta chains below come from one sample, sequenced in a study of T cell repertoires in cytomegalovirus infection. TCRdb re-derived calls from the reads in MiXCR, one entry per CDR3 protein. The sample includes some 350,000 distinct CDR3 sequences, roughly 18% of them seen just once. Sequenced material: PBMCs. The receptors here all came from a human donor in good health (CMV status not recorded). Some clones in this sample may be carry-over from other donors' samples.

This clonotype has a count of ten or more. V and J are TRBV18 and TRBJ2-3; D unresolved. Trimming took 8 bases from V and 2 from J, leaving 11 bases between them. The germline V gene encodes CDR1 KGHSH and CDR2 LQKENI. The CDR3 contains 13 residues. As DNA, the CDR3 is TGTGCCAGCAGCCCATCAGTCACAGATACGCAGTATTTT. This encodes CASSPSVTDTQYF.

This clonotype was seen ten or more times. The gene calls are TRBV24-1 and TRBJ2-1; no definite D call. The CDR3 runs 16 residues. V lost 1 base to trimming and J lost 5 bases, with 14 bases between them. Germline CDR1 and CDR2: KGHDR and SFDVKD. CDR3 DNA sequence: TGTGCCACCAGTGATTTAACTGCCAAATCGGACAATGAGCAGTTCTTC. Translating it yields CATSDLTAKSDNEQFF.

This clonotype was counted a few times. The chain links TRBV19 to TRBJ1-5; D unclear. V was trimmed by 6 bases and J by 0 bases, leaving 12 bases between them. Germline assignment: CDR1 LNHDA and CDR2 SQIVND (reference sequence). CDR3 length: 15 residues. The CDR3 sequence: CASSLRTLSNQPQHF. CDR3 nucleotide sequence: TGTGCCAGTAGCCTACGGACTCTTAGCAATCAGCCCCAGCATTTT.

The chain recombines TRBV20-1 with TRBJ2-2; D not resolved. Germline CDR1 reads DFQATT; CDR2 reads SNEGSKA (reference sequence). Trimming shortened V by 0 bases and J by 8 bases, and 10 bases separated the two germline ends. The CDR3 totals 13 residues. The CDR3 is CSARDRKAGELFF. The CDR3 DNA reads TGCAGTGCTAGAGATCGTAAGGCTGGGGAGCTGTTTTTT.

This clonotype was recorded many times. The chain combines TRBV7-2 with TRBJ1-2; a weak D match, TRBD1 (6 bases). The V end lost 5 bases, the J end lost 4 bases, and 14 bases lay between the germline ends. This CDR3 is built from 14 residues. Looked up from germline, CDR1 is SGHTA and CDR2 is FQGNSA. The CDR3 spells CASSPPGVSYGYTF. DNA of the CDR3: TGTGCCAGCAGCCCGCCAGGGGTTTCCTATGGCTACACCTTC.

This chain joins TRBV12-3 or TRBV12-4 and TRBJ2-3, with D uncertain. V was pared by 3 bases and J by 4 bases, with 8 bases between. The CDR3 spans 13 residues. The CDR3 DNA is TGTGCCAGCAGTTTCCTAAGTTCAGATACGCAGTATTTT. Its protein product is CASSFLSSDTQYF.

This clonotype is termed medium-sized. The chain recombines TRBV7-6 with TRBJ2-5; D perhaps matches TRBD2 (5 bases). The CDR3 has 11 amino acids. V lost 5 bases and J lost 5, with 6 bases in between. Germline loops: CDR1 SGHVS, CDR2 FNYEAQ. In nucleotides, the CDR3 is TGTGCCAGCAGCAGAGGGGAGACCCAGTACTTC. Translation: CASSRGETQYF.

This chain connects TRBV5-1 to TRBJ1-1; tentative D call: TRBD1 (5 bases). V lost 4 bases, J lost 6 bases, and 22 bases lay in between. Germline loops: CDR1 SGHRS, CDR2 YFSETQ. The CDR3 runs to 16 residues. CDR3 region: CASSPPTPTQGAEAFF. The DNA for the CDR3 is TGCGCCAGCAGCCCACCTACTCCTACGCAGGGTGCTGAAGCTTTCTTT.

The V gene is TRBV19, the J gene TRBJ1-4, with D possibly TRBD1 on 5 matching bases. V lost 4 bases to trimming and J lost 14 bases, with 32 bases between them. The V gene's germline CDR1 is LNHDA and CDR2 SQIVND (reference sequence). CDR3 length equals 18 residues. CDR3 in DNA: TGTGCCAGTAGTACCCACCCCGGGACCGATGACTTCGGGAAAAGGCTGTTTTTT. It is translated as CASSTHPGTDDFGKRLFF.

The V call is TRBV12-3 or TRBV12-4, the J call TRBJ2-7, with TRBD2 identical over 7 bases. This CDR3 has 13 amino acids. V lost 3 bases, J lost 4 bases, and 3 bases stayed unmatched. This CDR3 is CASSFGGIYEQYF. The CDR3 DNA reads as TGTGCCAGCAGTTTCGGGGGGATATACGAGCAGTACTTC.

In the case of this clonotype: An end of the junction does not agree with germline; a read error may underlie this. The V call is TRBV20-1, the J call TRBJ1-1, with 9 bases aligning to TRBD1. The CDR3 sequence is 14 residues long. Per the germline V gene, CDR1 is DFQATT and CDR2 is SNEGSKA (reference sequence). As DNA, the CDR3 is TGCAGTGCTCAGCGGGGGGACAGGGCCACTGAAGCTTTATTT. It yields the protein CSAQRGDRATEALF.

V gene TRBV5-5 combines with J gene TRBJ2-1; tentatively, D is TRBD1 (6 bases). Per germline, CDR1 SGHKS and CDR2 YYEKEE (reference sequence). Trimming took off 4 bases at V and 9 bases at J, with 11 bases between the two ends. CDR3 length: 12 amino acids. CDR3 residues: CASSLTGSEQFF. In DNA, the CDR3 is TGTGCCAGCAGCCTAACAGGGAGTGAGCAGTTCTTC.

V gene TRBV2 combines with J gene TRBJ2-5; 7 positions agree with TRBD2. V shed 7 bases and J 4 bases; nucleotides not matched to a gene: 3. The V gene's germline CDR1 is SNHLY and CDR2 FYNNEI. The length of the CDR3 is 12 residues. Here the CDR3 reads CASKWTRETQYF. CDR3 DNA: TGTGCCAGCAAATGGACTAGAGAGACCCAGTACTTC. Based on the CDR3 plus reference TRBV2 and TRBJ2-5, the full variable domain is EPEVTQTPSHQVTQMGQEVILRCVPISNHLYFYWYRQILGQKVEFLVSFYNNEISEKSEIFDDQFSVERPDGSNFTLKIRSTKLEDSAMYFCASKWTRETQYFGPGTRLLVL.

There are a few counts of this clonotype. The chain recombines TRBV7-2 with TRBJ2-6; 8 nucleotides align to TRBD2. The germline CDR1 and CDR2 sequences are SGHTA and FQGNSA. V trimming: 5 bases; J trimming: 0 bases; junction bases outside the gene matches: 6. The CDR3 runs to 17 residues. In nucleotides, the CDR3 is TGTGCCAGCAGCCGTCTAGCGGGTAGCTCTGGGGCCAACGTCCTGACTTTC. Encoded protein: CASSRLAGSSGANVLTF.